The sequence of this T cell receptor beta chain was determined in a study of shared clonotypes between healthy human individuals. In the study overall: Every donor yielded three CD4 naive, three CD4 memory, two CD8 naive and one CD8 memory plate.

Methods used by the authors: Because ImmunoSEQ provided only junction sequences with no quality scores, the filtering differed. Method: immunoSEQ multiplex PCR; TCRdb's copy keeps in-frame clones and lacks some. That table supplies the V and J calls and clone size; D and trimming were determined from the DNA. The sample contains around 1.9 million clones, 90% to 95% of which appear only once. The naive CD8 population came from CD45RO-negative cells selected for CCR7, without terminally differentiated effector memory CD45RA+ cells. The CDR3 contains 15 residues. Germline lookup yields CDR1 MNHNS and CDR2 SASEGT. The V gene end was trimmed by 1 base and the J gene end by 3 bases; junction bases not matched to a gene: 2.

This rearrangement joins TRBV6-1 to TRBJ2-3; 9 nucleotides line up with TRBD2. Material: naive CD8+ T cells from PBMCs. This TCR was recovered from a man aged 18 to 29 in good health. Some clones in this sample may be carry-over from other donors' samples. CDR3 residues: CASSEVAGGTDTQYF. The DNA for the CDR3 is TGTGCCAGCAGTGAAGTGGCGGGAGGGACAGATACGCAGTATTTT.